This TCR beta chain was documented in a study of shared clonotypes between healthy human individuals (dated by TCRdb to about 2020). About the investigation overall: Two women and three men aged 18 to 49 years were included in the cohort. For each donor, CD4 naive and CD4 memory were each run on three plates, CD8 naive on two plates, and CD8 memory on one plate. Per donor, leukapheresis produced somewhere between about 0.85 and 10 billion PBMCs. To estimate repertoire size and how much clonotypes are shared between individuals, the study performed deep sequencing of blood TCR repertoires from a handful of healthy adults. To increase sequencing depth and limit assay-specific biases, different laboratories used diverse techniques to prepare libraries and sequence TCR repertoires. Overall study results and their limits: Sampling was restricted to blood, and TCR repertoires in tissues likely differ from the TCR repertoires found in blood. Rarefaction of sorted-subset datasets indicated incomplete sequencing despite the large sequencing depth. Pairwise subsampling led to the expectation that sequencing depth would affect the degree of clonotype sharing among donors. Larger estimated clonotype richness was generally found for naive subsets than for memory subsets. The small number of donors limited the genetic and exposure-history diversity represented. Roughly 5.2% of naive CD4, roughly 3.6% of naive CD8, approximately 2.2% of memory CD4, and 0.35% to 0.4% of memory CD8 clonotypes were shared across several donors. Compared with non-shared clonotypes, the clonotypes found in all four sorted-subset donors had higher generation probabilities.

Regarding this clone: The specificity of this receptor is unknown. No much larger clone is present one base from it, and per-base qualities are unavailable.

Using the deep immunoSEQ assay, TCR CDR3 regions were amplified from genomic DNA by multiplex PCR. For each cell subset, the extracted genomic DNA was distributed evenly across all wells of several immunoSEQ 96-well plates, and each plate served as one replicate. For sorted subsets, about 0.2 ug genomic DNA, equal to about 30,000 T cell genomes, was loaded into each replicate PCR. Purified libraries were measured with a Qubit 3.0 fluorometer, size-checked on a Bioanalyzer 2100, and measured again with the KAPA Library Quantification kit. Every immunoSEQ 96-well plate was sequenced on a dedicated single-read 150-cycle Illumina NextSeq 550 flow cell. Per the authors' processing: Because only junctional sequences without quality scores were contained in the immunoSEQ output, filtering matching that applied to full-length reads could not be performed. Sequences were annotated with PyIR, a Python wrapper for IgBLAST v1.9, and V/J genes and CDR3 were assigned using IMGT germline references. Reads were removed for weak V/J assignments (E-value above 1e-6), missing CDR3, stop codons, out-of-frame junctions, or ambiguous translated residues. V3J clonotypes were defined as sequences sharing the same inferred V gene, J gene, and CDR3 amino acid sequence. To compute the percentage overlap between repertoires, the number of shared unique clonotypes was divided by the size of the smaller repertoire. Three approaches were used to assess repertoire richness: RTK rarefaction, the Chao1 estimator, and Recon v2.1 estimates of unobserved clonotypes. OLGA was used to compute generation probabilities for all TCRbeta clonotypes that the gDNA method yielded from four donors. The clones in this table, taken by TCRdb from immuneACCESS, are in-frame only. Not every clone is retained; where verified, under half of the shortfall comes from an unresolved V gene, and the cause of the rest is unknown. Clonal size and the V and J genes are those of that table, whereas D and trimming came from the DNA. The sample records around 2.3 million clones, around 95% of which are singletons. The ten largest clones represent approximately 0.13% of the sample.

V sheds 10 bases and J sheds 0 bases, leaving 10 bases between their ends. Its CDR3 holds 12 amino acids, cysteine through phenylalanine. Of all the DNA, just the CDR3 is kept, 36 bases in frame from base 1. Reading the germline V gene gives CDR1 SNHLY and CDR2 FYNNEI. The donors were healthy, HIV-negative adults who had no recently reported acute infections or vaccinations. Only Caucasian adults living in Nashville, Tennessee, USA were represented among the donors. CD4+ T cells were enriched through magnetic negative selection, after which naive cells were positively selected on CD45RA and the remaining negative fraction served as the memory subset. Blood was collected by leukapheresis, and PBMCs were isolated by Ficoll-Histopaque density gradient centrifugation and then cryopreserved in liquid nitrogen vapor phase. Analytical flow cytometry was used to check the purity and quantity of every magnetically sorted T cell population. Genomic DNA was isolated from each sorted fraction and quantified by UV absorbance on a Nanodrop 2000c.

The sequenced sample consisted of naive CD4+ T cells sorted from blood. In the paper's terms, the cell subset or site label means: CD45RA+ positively selected. The source is a man aged 18 to 30 in good health. The receptor chain draws on TRBV2 and TRBJ2-7; a confident D gene designation cannot be given. The nucleotide sequence reads TGTGCCACCCGCGAGAACTCCTACGAGCAGTACTTC. Its protein reads: CATRENSYEQYF.